This T cell receptor beta chain appears in the sequencing data of a study of blood T cell dynamics during melanoma immunotherapy. Study overall: First-line therapy was either pembrolizumab or nivolumab with ipilimumab for metastatic melanoma.

The time point denotes: week 3, after first cycle of checkpoint inhibitor. Samples come from before therapy and from week 3 after the first blockade cycle. Patients with prior systemic cancer treatment, concomitant immunosuppressants, or other active malignancies were excluded. Study-wide points: The study could not tell melanoma-specific clones from general immune activation.

Clones were sequenced by immunoSEQ multiplex PCR, and TCRdb holds only the in-frame ones, with some missing. Of around 12,000 clones listed, roughly 84% are singletons. Details on this clone: As yet, its antigen is unknown.

V lost 5 bases, J lost 4 bases, and 9 bases stayed unmatched. This CDR3 contains 16 residues. Germline values: CDR1 SGHTA, CDR2 FQGNSA. J is TRBJ2-1 and V is TRBV7-2; 9 bases match TRBD1. Sequenced material: blood, taken from a patient treated with checkpoint blockade. This TCR derives from a human donor with melanoma. The CDR3 loop reads CASSPRPGQGYNEQFF. The CDR3 nucleotides read TGTGCCAGCAGCCCGAGGCCGGGACAGGGATACAATGAGCAGTTCTTC.